This TCR beta chain appears in the sequencing data of a study of blood T cell repertoires in COVID-19. As for the study in general: Material from acute and convalescent COVID-19 was sourced from the United States, Italy and Spain. T cells, B-cell-depleted T cells, or PBMCs provided the cDNA or gDNA that served as material.

As handled by the study authors: How many nucleated cells were present was estimated from reference gene primer amplification. TCRdb's table, derived via immunoSEQ multiplex PCR, lists solely in-frame clones and lacks some. That table is the source of V, J and clone size, and D and trimming were worked out from the DNA. The sample has 70,000 to 95,000 clones, approximately 80% seen once. This CDR3 comprises 17 residues. CDR1 is LNHDA, CDR2 SQIVND, per germline (reference sequence). With 10 bases clipped from V and 1 base from J, the junction kept 10 bases outside the gene matches. This TCR was recovered from a human donor in a cohort sampled during active COVID-19. The source material was peripheral blood. V and J are TRBV19 and TRBJ2-6; 10 bases match TRBD1. The CDR3 DNA sequence: TGTGCCACGTCCGGGACAGGGGCTGGGTCTGGGGCCAACGTCCTGACTTTC. Its protein is CATSGTGAGSGANVLTF.